Included here is one T cell receptor (beta chain) sequence, with context. This clone has only a few counts. No per-base quality is available; no much larger clone lies one base away. V and J are truncated by 8 bases and 4 bases respectively, leaving an intervening sequence of 18 bases. Counted from cysteine to phenylalanine, this CDR3 has 15 amino acids. The DNA shown is the 45-base CDR3, in frame from base 1. The germline V gene yields MNHNS for CDR1 and SASEGT for CDR2. The sample comes from a study of graft-versus-host responses after intestinal transplantation (dated by TCRdb to the early 2020s). With respect to the entire study: The transplants that recipients got were multivisceral, liver-intestinal, or isolated intestinal. Every recipient was given anti-thymocyte globulin induction, followed by 3 to 4 years of maintenance tacrolimus and steroids. After intestinal transplantation, graft-versus-host and host-versus-graft alloreactive T cell clones in the graft, circulation and bone marrow were tracked using bulk TCR-beta CDR3 sequencing. To identify alloreactive clones, pre-transplant mixed lymphocyte reaction products were sequenced and compared with unstimulated pre-transplant donor and recipient T cells. The cohort enrolled about two dozen intestinal transplant recipients including one retransplant, and a few patients lacking pretransplant specimens were excluded. A peak of at least 4% donor T cells among recipient peripheral blood mononuclear cells was the definition used for donor T cell macrochimerism. Instead of going to the commercial service, samples from a few later patients were sequenced in-house on an Illumina MiSeq and processed with MiXCR. Paper-wide results and their limitations: GvH clones were found in recipient bone marrow, and some of the GvH clones appeared earlier in ileal mucosa or blood, which is consistent with an intestinal mucosal origin. In patients with donor T cell macrochimerism, the allografts had high GvH to HvG T cell clonal ratios. The conclusions were limited by the relatively low number and heterogeneity of the intestinal transplant patients. Early after transplant, peak levels of circulating GvH clones were associated with declines in HvG clones.

Receptor libraries were prepared by the immunoSEQ multiplex PCR assay. For most patients, genomic DNA was isolated with the Qiagen DNeasy Blood and Tissue Kit and sent frozen to Adaptive Biotechnologies for TCR sequencing. For most patients, high-throughput TCR-beta CDR3 sequencing of genomic DNA was performed by Adaptive Biotechnologies. Turning to the authors' computational methods: TCR sequencing data for approximately 17 patients were retrieved from Adaptive's ImmunoSEQ software; a few other patients were processed with MiXCR and VDJtools. CD4 versus CD8 sorting errors were corrected by removing sequences found in both subsets at a frequency ratio below 5:1. CDR3 nucleotide sequences shared between donor and recipient were removed because the origin of such sequences could not be assigned. To be classed as alloreactive, a clone needed at least 2-fold expansion over unstimulated cells and a minimum CFSE-low frequency of 0.002% (template counts) or 0.001% (read counts). Clones were considered mappable if detected in sequenced pre-transplant spleen, lymph node, or MLR CFSE-low populations of the donor or recipient. The cumulative frequency of alloreactive clones was calculated as a percentage of all sequences, weighted by copy number. Drawn from immuneACCESS, this table holds only the in-frame rearrangements with V and J called that TCRdb kept. Clones are partly lost; checked studies trace under half to an unresolved V gene and leave the rest unexplained. The V and J calls and clone size were taken over from that table, and D and trimming were inferred from the DNA. The sample data list more than 15,000 clones, and under 45% of these were observed just once. The biggest ten clones account for less than 4% of the sample.

The time point label corresponds to: cells obtained before transplantation from donor or recipient. In the mixed lymphocyte reactions, about 200,000 CFSE-labeled pre-transplant responders were plated with about 200,000 irradiated violet-dye-labeled stimulators and cultured for 6 days. Proliferating CD3+CD4+CFSE-low and CD3+CD8+CFSE-low responder cells were FACS-sorted on a BD Influx sorter after the mixed lymphocyte reaction. This TCR was recovered from a human patient who received an intestinal transplant. The V and J segments used are TRBV6-1 and TRBJ2-1; a tentative D call is TRBD1 (6 bases match). The sample in question was alloreactive CD8+ T cells from a mixed lymphocyte reaction culture, obtained before intestinal transplant. The sample's cell subset or site, from its label and the paper: CFSE-low proliferating T cells sorted from roughly 6-day pre-transplant mixed lymphocyte reaction (GvH or HvG direction). The CDR3 region: CASFPETGNYNEQFF. The DNA sequence is given as TGTGCCAGCTTCCCCGAGACAGGAAATTACAATGAGCAGTTCTTC.